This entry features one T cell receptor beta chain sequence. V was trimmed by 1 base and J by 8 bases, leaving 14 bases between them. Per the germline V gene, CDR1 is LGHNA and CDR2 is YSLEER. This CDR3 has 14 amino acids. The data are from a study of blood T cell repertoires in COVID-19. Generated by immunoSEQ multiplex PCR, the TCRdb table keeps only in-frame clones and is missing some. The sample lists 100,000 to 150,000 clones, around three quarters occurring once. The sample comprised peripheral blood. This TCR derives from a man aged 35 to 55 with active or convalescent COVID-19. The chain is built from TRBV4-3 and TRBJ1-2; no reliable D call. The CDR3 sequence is CASSQVNSRSGYTF. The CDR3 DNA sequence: TGCGCCAGCAGCCAAGTGAATAGCCGGTCCGGCTACACCTTC.